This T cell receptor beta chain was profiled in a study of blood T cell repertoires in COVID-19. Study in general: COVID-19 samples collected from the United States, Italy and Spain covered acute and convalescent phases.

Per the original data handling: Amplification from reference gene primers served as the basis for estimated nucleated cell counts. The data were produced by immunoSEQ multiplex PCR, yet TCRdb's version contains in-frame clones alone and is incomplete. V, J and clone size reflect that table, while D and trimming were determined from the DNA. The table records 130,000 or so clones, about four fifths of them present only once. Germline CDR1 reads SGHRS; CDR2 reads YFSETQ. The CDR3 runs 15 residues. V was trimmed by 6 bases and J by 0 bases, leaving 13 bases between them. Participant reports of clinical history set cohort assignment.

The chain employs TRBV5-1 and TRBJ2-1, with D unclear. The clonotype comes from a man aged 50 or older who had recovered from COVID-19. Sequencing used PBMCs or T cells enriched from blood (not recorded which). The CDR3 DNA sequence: TGCGCCAGCAACTCAGGTATCGGCTCCTACAATGAGCAGTTCTTC. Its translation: CASNSGIGSYNEQFF.